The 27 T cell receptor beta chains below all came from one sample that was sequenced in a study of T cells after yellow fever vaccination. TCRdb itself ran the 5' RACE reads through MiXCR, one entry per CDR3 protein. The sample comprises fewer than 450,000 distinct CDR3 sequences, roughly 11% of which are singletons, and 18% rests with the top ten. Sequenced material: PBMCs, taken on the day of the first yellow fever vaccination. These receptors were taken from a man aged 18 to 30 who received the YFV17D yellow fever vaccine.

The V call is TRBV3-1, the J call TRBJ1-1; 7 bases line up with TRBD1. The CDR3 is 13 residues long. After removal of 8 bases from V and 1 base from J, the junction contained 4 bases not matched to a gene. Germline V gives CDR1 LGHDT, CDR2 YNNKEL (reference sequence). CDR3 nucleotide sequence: TGTGCCAGCGGACAGGATTCGAACACTGAAGCTTTCTTT. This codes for CASGQDSNTEAFF.

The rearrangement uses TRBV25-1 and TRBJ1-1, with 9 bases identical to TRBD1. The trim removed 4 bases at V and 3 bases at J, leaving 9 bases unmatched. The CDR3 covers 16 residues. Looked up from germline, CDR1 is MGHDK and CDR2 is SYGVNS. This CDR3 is CASSASAGQGYTEAFF. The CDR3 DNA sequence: TGTGCCAGCAGTGCCTCAGCAGGACAGGGGTACACTGAAGCTTTCTTT.

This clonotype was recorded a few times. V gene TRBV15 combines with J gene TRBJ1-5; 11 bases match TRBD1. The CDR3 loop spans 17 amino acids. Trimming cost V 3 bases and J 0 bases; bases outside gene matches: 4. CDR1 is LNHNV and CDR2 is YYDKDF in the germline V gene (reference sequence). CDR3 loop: CATSRGQGDYSNQPQHF. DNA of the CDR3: TGTGCCACCAGCAGGGGACAGGGGGATTATAGCAATCAGCCCCAGCATTTT. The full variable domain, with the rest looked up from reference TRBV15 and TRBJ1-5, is DAMVIQNPRYQVTQFGKPVTLSCSQTLNHNVMYWYQQKSSQAPKLLFHYYDKDFNNEADTPDNFQSRRPNTSFCFLDIRSPGLGDTAMYLCATSRGQGDYSNQPQHFGDGTRLSIL.

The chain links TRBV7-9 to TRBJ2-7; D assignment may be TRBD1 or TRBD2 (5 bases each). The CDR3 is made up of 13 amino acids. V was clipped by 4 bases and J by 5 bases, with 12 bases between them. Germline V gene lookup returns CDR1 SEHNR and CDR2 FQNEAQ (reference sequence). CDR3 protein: CASSSGPGNEQYV. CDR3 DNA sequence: TGTGCCAGCAGCTCGGGGCCAGGTAACGAGCAGTACGTC.

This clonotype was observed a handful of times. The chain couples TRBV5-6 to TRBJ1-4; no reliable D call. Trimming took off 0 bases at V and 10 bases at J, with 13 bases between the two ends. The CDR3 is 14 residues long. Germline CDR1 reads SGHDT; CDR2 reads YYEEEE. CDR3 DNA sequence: TGTGCCAGCAGCTTGGAGGACGGGGTTGGAAAACTGTTTTTT. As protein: CASSLEDGVGKLFF.

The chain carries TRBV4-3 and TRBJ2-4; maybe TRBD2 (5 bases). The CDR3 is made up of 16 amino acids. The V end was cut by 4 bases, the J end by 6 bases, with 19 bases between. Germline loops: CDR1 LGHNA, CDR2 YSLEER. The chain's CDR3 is CASSLYQSWETNIQYF. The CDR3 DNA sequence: TGCGCCAGCAGCCTTTACCAGTCTTGGGAGACAAACATTCAGTACTTC.

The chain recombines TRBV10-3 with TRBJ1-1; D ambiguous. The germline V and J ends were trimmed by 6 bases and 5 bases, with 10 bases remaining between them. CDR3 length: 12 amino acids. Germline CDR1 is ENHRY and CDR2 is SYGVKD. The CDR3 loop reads CAIRYKETEAFF. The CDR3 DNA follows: TGTGCCATCAGGTATAAGGAGACTGAAGCTTTCTTT.

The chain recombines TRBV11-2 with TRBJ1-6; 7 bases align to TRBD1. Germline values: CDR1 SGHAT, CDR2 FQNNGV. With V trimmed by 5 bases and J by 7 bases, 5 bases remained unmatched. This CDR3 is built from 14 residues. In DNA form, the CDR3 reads TGTGCCAGCAGCCTCGGACAGGCCAATTCACCCCTCCACTTT. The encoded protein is CASSLGQANSPLHF.

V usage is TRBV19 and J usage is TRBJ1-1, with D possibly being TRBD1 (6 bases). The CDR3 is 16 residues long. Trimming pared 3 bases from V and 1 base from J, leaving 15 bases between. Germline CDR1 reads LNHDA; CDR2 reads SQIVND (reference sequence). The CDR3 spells CASSITRTETNTEAFF. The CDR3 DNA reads TGTGCCAGTAGTATTACCAGGACAGAGACGAACACTGAAGCTTTCTTT.

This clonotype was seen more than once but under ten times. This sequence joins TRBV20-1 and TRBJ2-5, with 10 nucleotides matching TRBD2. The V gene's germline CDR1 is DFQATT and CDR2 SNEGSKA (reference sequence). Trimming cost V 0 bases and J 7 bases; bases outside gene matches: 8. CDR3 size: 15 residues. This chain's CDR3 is CSARDPSGGTGTQYF. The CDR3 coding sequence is TGCAGTGCTAGAGATCCTAGCGGGGGCACCGGGACCCAGTACTTC.

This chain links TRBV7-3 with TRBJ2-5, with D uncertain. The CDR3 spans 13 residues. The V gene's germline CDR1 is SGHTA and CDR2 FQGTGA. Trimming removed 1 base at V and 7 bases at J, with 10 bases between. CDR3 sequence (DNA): TGTGCCAGCAGCTTAAACGCCCCAGGGACCCAGTACTTC. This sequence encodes CASSLNAPGTQYF.

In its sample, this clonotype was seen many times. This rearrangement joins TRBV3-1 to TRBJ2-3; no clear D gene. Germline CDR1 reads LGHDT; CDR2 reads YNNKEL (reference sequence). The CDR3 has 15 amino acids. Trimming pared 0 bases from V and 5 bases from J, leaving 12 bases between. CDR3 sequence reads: CASSQENLKVDTQYF. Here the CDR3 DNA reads TGTGCCAGCAGCCAAGAAAACCTAAAGGTAGATACGCAGTATTTT.

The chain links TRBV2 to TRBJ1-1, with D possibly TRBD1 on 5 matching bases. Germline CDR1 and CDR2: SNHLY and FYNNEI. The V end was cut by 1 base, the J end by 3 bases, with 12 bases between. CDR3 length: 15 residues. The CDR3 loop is CASSEGGGLYTEAFF. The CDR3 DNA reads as TGTGCCAGCAGTGAAGGGGGGGGACTGTACACTGAAGCTTTCTTT.

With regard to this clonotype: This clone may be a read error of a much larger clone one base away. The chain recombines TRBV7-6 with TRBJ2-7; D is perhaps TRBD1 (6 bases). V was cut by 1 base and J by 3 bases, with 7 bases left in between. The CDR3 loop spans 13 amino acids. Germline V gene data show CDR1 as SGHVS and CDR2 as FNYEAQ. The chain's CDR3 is CASSLEDSYEQYV. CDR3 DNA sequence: TGTGCCAGCAGCTTAGAGGACAGCTACGAGCAGTACGTC.

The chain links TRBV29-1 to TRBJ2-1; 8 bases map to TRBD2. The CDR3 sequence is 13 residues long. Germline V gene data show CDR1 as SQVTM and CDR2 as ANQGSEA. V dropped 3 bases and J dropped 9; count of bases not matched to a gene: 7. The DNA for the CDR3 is TGCAGCGTTGATTTTATTAGCGGGGCTGAGCAGTTCTTC. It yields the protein CSVDFISGAEQFF.

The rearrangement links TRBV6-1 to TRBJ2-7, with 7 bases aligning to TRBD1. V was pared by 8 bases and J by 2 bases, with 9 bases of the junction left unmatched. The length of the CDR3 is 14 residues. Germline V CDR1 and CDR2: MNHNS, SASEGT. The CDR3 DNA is TGTGCCAGCGGAACCCTGACAGGGCCCTACGAGCAGTACTTC. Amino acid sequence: CASGTLTGPYEQYF.

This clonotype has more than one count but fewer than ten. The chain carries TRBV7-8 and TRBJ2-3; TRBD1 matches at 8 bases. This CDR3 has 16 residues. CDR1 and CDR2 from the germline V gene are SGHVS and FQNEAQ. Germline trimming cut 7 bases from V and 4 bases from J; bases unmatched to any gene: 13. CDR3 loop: CASTLGQGNLADTQYF. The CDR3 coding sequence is TGTGCCAGCACGCTAGGACAGGGAAATTTGGCAGATACGCAGTATTTT.

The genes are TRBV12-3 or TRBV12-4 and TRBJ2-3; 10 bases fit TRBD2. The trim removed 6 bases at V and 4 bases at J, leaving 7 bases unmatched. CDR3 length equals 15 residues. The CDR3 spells CASRRAGGFPDTQYF. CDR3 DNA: TGTGCCAGCAGGCGAGCGGGGGGGTTCCCAGATACGCAGTATTTT.

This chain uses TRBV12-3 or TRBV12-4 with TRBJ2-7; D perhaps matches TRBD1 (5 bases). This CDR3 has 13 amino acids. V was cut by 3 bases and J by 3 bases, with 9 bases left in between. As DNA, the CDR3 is TGTGCCAGCAGTTTCAGGGTCGACTACGAGCAGTACGTC. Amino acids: CASSFRVDYEQYV.

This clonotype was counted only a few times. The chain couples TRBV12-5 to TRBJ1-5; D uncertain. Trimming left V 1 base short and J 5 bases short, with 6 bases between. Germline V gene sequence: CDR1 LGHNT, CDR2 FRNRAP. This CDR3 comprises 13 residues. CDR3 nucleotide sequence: TGTGCTAGTGGTTTGGACAGCTATCAGCCCCAGCATTTT. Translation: CASGLDSYQPQHF. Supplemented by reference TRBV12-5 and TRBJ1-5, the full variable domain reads DARVTQTPRHKVTEMGQEVTMRCQPILGHNTVFWYRQTMMQGLELLAYFRNRAPLDDSGMPKDRFSAEMPDATLATLKIQPSEPRDSAVYFCASGLDSYQPQHFGDGTRLSIL.

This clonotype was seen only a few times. The CDR3 reads CASSIQGAHTYEQYV. The CDR3 bases are TGTGCCAGCAGTATACAGGGGGCGCACACCTACGAGCAGTACGTC. The rearrangement links TRBV6-5 to TRBJ2-7; 9 bases map to TRBD1. Germline values: CDR1 MNHEY, CDR2 SVGAGI. V shed 5 bases and J 2 bases; nucleotides not matched to a gene: 7. The CDR3 totals 15 residues.

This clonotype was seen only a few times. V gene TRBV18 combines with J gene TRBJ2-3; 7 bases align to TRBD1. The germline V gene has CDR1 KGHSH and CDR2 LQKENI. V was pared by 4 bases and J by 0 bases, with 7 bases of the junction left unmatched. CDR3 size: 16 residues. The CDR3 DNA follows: TGTGCCAGCTCACTTTTTGACAGGGCTAGCACAGATACGCAGTATTTT. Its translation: CASSLFDRASTDTQYF.

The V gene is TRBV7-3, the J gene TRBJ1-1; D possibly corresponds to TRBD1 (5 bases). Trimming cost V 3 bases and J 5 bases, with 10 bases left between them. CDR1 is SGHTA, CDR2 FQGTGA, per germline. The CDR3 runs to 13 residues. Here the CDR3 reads CASSLGGWTEAFF. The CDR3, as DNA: TGTGCCAGCAGCTTGGGGGGGTGGACTGAAGCTTTCTTT. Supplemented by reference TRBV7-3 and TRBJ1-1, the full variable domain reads GAGVSQTPSNKVTEKGKYVELRCDPISGHTALYWYRQSLGQGPEFLIYFQGTGAADDSGLPNDRFFAVRPEGSVSTLKIQRTERGDSAVYLCASSLGGWTEAFFGQGTRLTVV.

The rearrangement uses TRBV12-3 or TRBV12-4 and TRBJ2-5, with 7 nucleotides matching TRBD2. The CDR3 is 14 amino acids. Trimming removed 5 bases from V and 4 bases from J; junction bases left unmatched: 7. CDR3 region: CASSDNPSGETQYF. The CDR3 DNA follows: TGTGCCAGCAGTGACAACCCTAGCGGAGAGACCCAGTACTTC.

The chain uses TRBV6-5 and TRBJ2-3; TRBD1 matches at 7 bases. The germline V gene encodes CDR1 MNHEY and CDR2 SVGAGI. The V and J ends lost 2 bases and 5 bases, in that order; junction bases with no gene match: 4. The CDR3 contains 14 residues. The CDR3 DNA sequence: TGTGCCAGCAGTTACGAGAGGGGGCGAGATACGCAGTATTTT. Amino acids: CASSYERGRDTQYF.

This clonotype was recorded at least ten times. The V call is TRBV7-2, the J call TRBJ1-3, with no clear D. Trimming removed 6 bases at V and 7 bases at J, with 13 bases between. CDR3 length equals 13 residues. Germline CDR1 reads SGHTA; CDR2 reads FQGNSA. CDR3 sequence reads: CASRRETGNTIYF. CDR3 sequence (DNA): TGTGCCAGCAGACGGGAGACGGGGAACACCATATATTTT.

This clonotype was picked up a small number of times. For the CDR3, the DNA is TGTGCCAGCAGTCGAGACGTCCCCGCGGATCAGCCCCAGCATTTT. It is translated as CASSRDVPADQPQHF. The rearrangement joins TRBV12-3 or TRBV12-4 to TRBJ1-5; no firm D call. The CDR3 contains 15 residues. With 5 bases removed from V and 5 bases from J, the gap between germline ends came to 16 bases.